This TCR beta chain was captured by sequencing in a study of Graves' ophthalmopathy and Graves' hyperthyroidism. Amplified TCR beta CDR3 regions were obtained using RNA transcripts as template. An initial RT-PCR round employing HTBI primers preceded a second-round multiplex PCR. MiXCR was run by TCRdb on the multiplex PCR reads, yielding one entry per CDR3 protein. The sample holds some 750,000 distinct CDR3 sequences, roughly two fifths seen once. Donors with ophthalmopathy: moderate-to-severe activity, CAS ≥3, NOSPECS ≥4, duration under 3 months. From fresh peripheral blood, around 11 ml in volume, the PBMCs were obtained. The CDR3 runs to 12 residues. Trimming left V 5 bases short and J 7 bases short, with 11 bases between. Germline loops: CDR1 SQVTM, CDR2 ANQGSEA. This clonotype was observed at least ten times. The target antigen is unknown. Study results and caveats: Blood also held most thyroid clonotypes expanded above 0.001 frequency.

V is TRBV29-1 and J is TRBJ1-4; no clear D gene. Sequenced: peripheral blood. This TCR came from an adult man with Graves' ophthalmopathy. The CDR3 coding sequence is TGCAGCGTTAGGGAGGGCGTTGAAAAACTGTTTTTT. Protein sequence: CSVREGVEKLFF.